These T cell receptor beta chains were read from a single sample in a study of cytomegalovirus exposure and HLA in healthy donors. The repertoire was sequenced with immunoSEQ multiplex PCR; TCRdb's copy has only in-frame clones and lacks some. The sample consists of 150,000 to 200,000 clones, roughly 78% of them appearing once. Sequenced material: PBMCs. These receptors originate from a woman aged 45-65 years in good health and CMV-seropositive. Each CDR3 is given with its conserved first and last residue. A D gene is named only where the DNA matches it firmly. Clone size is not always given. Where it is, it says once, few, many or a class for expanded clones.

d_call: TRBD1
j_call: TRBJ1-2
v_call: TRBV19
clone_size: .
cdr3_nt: TGTGCCAGTAGTATCGACAGGGTGGGAGGCTACACCTTC
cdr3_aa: CASSIDRVGGYTF

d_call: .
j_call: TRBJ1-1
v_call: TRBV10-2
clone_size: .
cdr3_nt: TGCGCCAGCAGTGAGAAAGGCGGGGAAGCTTTCTTT
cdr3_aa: CASSEKGGEAFF

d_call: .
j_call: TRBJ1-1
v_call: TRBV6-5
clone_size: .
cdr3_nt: TGTGCCAGCAGTTACAGCCAGGGGTTGGGCACTGAAGCTTTCTTT
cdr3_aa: CASSYSQGLGTEAFF

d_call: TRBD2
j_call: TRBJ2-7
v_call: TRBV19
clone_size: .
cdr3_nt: TGTGCCAGTACCCCGGGGGGGGTTGAATACGAGCAGTACTTC
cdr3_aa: CASTPGGVEYEQYF

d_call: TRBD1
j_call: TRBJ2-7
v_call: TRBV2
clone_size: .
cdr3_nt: TGTGCCAGCAGTGTAGACAGGGTCCACTCCTACGAGCAGTACTTC
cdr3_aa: CASSVDRVHSYEQYF

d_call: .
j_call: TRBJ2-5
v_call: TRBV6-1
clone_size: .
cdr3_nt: TGTGCCAGCAGTATGGCAGGGGGGAGGCAAGAGACCCAGTACTTC
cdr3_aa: CASSMAGGRQETQYF

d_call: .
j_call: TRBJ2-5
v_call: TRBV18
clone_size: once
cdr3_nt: TGTGCCAGCTCACCAACGAACTTAGAGACCCAGTACTTC
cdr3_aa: CASSPTNLETQYF

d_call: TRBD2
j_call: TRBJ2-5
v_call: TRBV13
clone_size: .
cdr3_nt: TGTGCCAGCAGCTCTCCCGGGGGGGCCCCCCAAGAGACCCAGTACTTC
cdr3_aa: CASSSPGGAPQETQYF

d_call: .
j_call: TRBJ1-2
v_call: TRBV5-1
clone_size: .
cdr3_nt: TGCGCCAGCAGCTTGCGGGGTGACAACTATGGCTACACCTTC
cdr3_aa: CASSLRGDNYGYTF

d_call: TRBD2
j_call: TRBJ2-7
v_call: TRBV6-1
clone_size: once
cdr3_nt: TGTGCCAGCAGGGTGGGCCGGGGGGGCAACGAGCAGTACTTC
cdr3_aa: CASRVGRGGNEQYF

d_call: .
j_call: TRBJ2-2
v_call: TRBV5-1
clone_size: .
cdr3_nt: TGCGCCAGCAGATGGGGGGACACCGGGGAGCTGTTTTTT
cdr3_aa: CASRWGDTGELFF